The T cell receptor beta chain described here comes from a study of regulatory T cells in long-lasting Graves disease. This clonotype was detected many times. Its target is not known. Germline CDR1 KGHDR, CDR2 SFDVKD. This CDR3 region has 15 residues. Trimming cost V 0 bases and J 6 bases; bases outside gene matches: 3. Through Arm-PCR of CDR3 regions and iRepertoire HTBI primers, TCR beta libraries were built. From the multiplex PCR reads, TCRdb called clonotypes with MiXCR, one entry per CDR3 protein. There are 450,000 to 500,000 distinct CDR3 sequences in the sample; 15% to 20% occur only once, and 9% to 15% lies in the top ten. Sample time point: newly diagnosed GD, antithyroid drugs for less than 3 months. RNA extracted from PBMCs served as the sequencing template. General study results and limits: Newly diagnosed disease favored TRBV20-1 and TRBJ2-1 over persistent disease.

Another study also made use of these data, one on T cells in Graves' hyperthyroidism and ophthalmopathy. From that study: On the basis of clinical symptoms, serum thyroxine and TRAb, thyroid ultrasound and orbital computed tomography, diagnoses were made. Blood also carried most thyroid clonotypes expanded above 0.001.

Sequenced here: peripheral blood mononuclear cells (PBMCs), sampled at new diagnosis, from a patient treated with antithyroid drugs. This TCR was sampled from a man aged 35 to 55 with Graves disease. The chain joins TRBV24-1 to TRBJ2-1, with 8 positions matching TRBD1. Here the CDR3 DNA reads TGTGCCACCAGTGATTTGGGGACAGGAGTCAATGAGCAGTTCTTC. Residues: CATSDLGTGVNEQFF.